The sequence of this T cell receptor beta chain was determined in a study of blood T cell repertoires in COVID-19 (dated by TCRdb to 2020 to 2021). Broadly, across the study: Samples from collaborators originated in the United States, Italy and Spain and spanned both the acute and convalescent phases of COVID-19. The dataset comprised deeply sampled blood TCRbeta repertoires from subjects exposed to, actively infected with, or recovered from COVID-19. Nearly every sample came with metadata listing a de-identified subject ID, COVID-19 status, age in years and sex. Where available, HLA class I and class II types were obtained from metadata supplied by the sample provider rather than from assay-based typing. The material from the prospective study consisted of cDNA or gDNA derived from T cells, B-cell-depleted T cells, or PBMCs. The samples were drawn from two sources: the first 160 participants of the ongoing ImmuneRACE study, and fewer than 1,500 subjects contributed by 6 global collaborators. The repertoires were released in a freely available public database meant as a resource for research on the immune response to SARS-CoV-2.

What the authors observed across the whole study: The quantity of clinical and demographic metadata differed by source and by participant and was supplied without curation.

This clone was observed a handful of times. Its antigen is still unknown. Qualities for individual bases were not recorded, and no much larger clone is one base off. Its CDR3 holds 11 amino acids, cysteine through phenylalanine. Only CDR3 DNA is held: 33 bases, read in frame from base 1. V lost 6 bases and J lost 8 bases; the stretch between them is 10 bases long. The CDR1 and CDR2 encoded by the germline V gene are MGHRA and YSYEKL. Participants in the prospective study were enrolled through a virtual design, were aged about 18 to 89 years, and lived in roughly 24 United States geographic areas. To assign participants to cohorts, the prospective study relied on clinical history that participants themselves reported in a screening survey and a study questionnaire. For ImmuneRACE Cohort 3, a participant was defined as recovered based on two consecutive negative NP/OP PCR tests, clearance by a healthcare professional, or resolution of symptoms. Each participant in the prospective study had whole blood, serum and a nasopharyngeal or oropharyngeal swab collected by mobile phlebotomists. Participants in the prospective study had the option to provide additional blood draws and questionnaires over an approximately 2-month period. Prospective study blood samples were shipped either frozen or at room temperature before DNA extraction.

The immunoSEQ Assay, a bias-controlled multiplex PCR, was used to amplify TCRbeta CDR3 regions from genomic DNA. The study's processing was this. The number of nucleated cells in each sample was estimated from the amplification of reference gene primers within the assay. Sequence reads were collapsed and filtered to measure the absolute abundance of every unique TCRbeta CDR3 rearrangement. For each sample, productive Simpson clonality was calculated as the square root of Simpson's diversity index over productive rearrangements. TCRdb's version of the immuneACCESS table is confined to in-frame rearrangements and falls short of the full clone set. An unresolved V gene accounts for under half of the shortfall where checked; the remainder is of unknown origin. V and J calls and clone size are copied from that table; D and trimming were computed from the DNA. The sample contains about 170,000 clones, around 80% of them found a single time. Clones ranked in the top ten supply around 12% of the sample.

The sequence is built from TRBV4-1 and TRBJ1-2, with a tentative D gene TRBD1 over 6 matching bases. This sequence originates from a middle-aged man who had recovered from COVID-19. The source material was PBMCs or T cells enriched from blood (not recorded which). The sequenced DNA: TGCGCCAGCAGACAGGGAGGGGGCTACACCTTC. This yields the protein CASRQGGGYTF.